Below, one TCR beta chain is given with its context. The target of this receptor is not known. No much larger clone exists at a distance of one base, and base qualities are not known. V is cut by 2 bases and J by 2 bases, and the space between the germline ends is 13 bases. The CDR3 numbers 15 residues from cysteine through phenylalanine. Only the CDR3 DNA stays, 45 bases, in frame from base 1. From the germline V gene (reference sequence), CDR1 is MNHNY and CDR2 is SVGAGI. The sample belongs to a study of glioma-infiltrating T cells after dendritic cell vaccination (TCRdb year 2016). Background on the whole study: The cohort included 15 or so glioblastoma patients drawn from Phase I and II dendritic cell vaccination trials, of whom 9 were newly diagnosed and 6 had recurrent disease. Patients received autologous tumor lysate-pulsed dendritic cell vaccination between about 2002 and 2012. To make the vaccine, monocyte-derived dendritic cells were cultured for under 9 days with IL-4 and GM-CSF and then pulsed overnight with autologous tumor lysate. Each patient was given three intradermal dendritic cell vaccine injections, spaced two weeks apart, in the arm below the axilla. Survival after dendritic cell vaccination was correlated with TCR sequencing metrics, such as TIL content and the overlap between tumor and blood repertoires. Tumor-infiltrating lymphocyte content was quantified and tumor and blood repertoires were compared in dendritic cell-vaccinated glioblastoma patients by deep sequencing of TCR beta CDR3 regions.

Overall study results and their limits: After dendritic cell vaccination, a higher estimated pretreatment TIL content predicted longer time to progression and longer overall survival. The cohort was small and heterogeneous, few patients had complete blood and tumor sets, and even fewer had initial-recurrent tumor pairs. TCR clonality showed no direct relationship with survival, which suggests that a diverse polyclonal response may be important. The three-group TCR overlap response model was characterized as speculative, and prospective validation of the model was stated to be required.

Using the immunoSEQ assay, TCRB CDR3 regions were amplified from approximately 2.1 micrograms of genomic DNA, or from all available DNA when less than that was on hand. The multiplex PCR relied on 60 forward primers for TCR V beta segments and 13 reverse primers for J beta segments. Synthetic control templates were spiked into each sample at limiting dilution to estimate reads per starting template. The Illumina HiSeq System generated sequencing reads of 87 bp. The published analysis was carried out like this. PCR and sequencing errors were removed by merging closely related sequences with a nearest neighbor algorithm. TCR overlap was measured as the percentage of unique tumor TCR beta sequences also present in the same patient's peripheral blood. As stored in TCRdb, this immuneACCESS dataset retains in-frame rearrangements with V and J assigned. A fraction of the clones does not appear; measured against another copy, unresolved V genes explain less than half of the discrepancy, and the remainder lacks a known reason. For V, J and clone size, that table is used; D and trimming come from the DNA. Within this sample are 100,000 or so clones, with 90% of them counted one time only. Together, the top ten hold 2.5% to 3% of the sample.

Reading the label with the study, this specimen's time point is: after dendritic cell vaccination, including at tumor progression/relapse. Patients were selected on the basis of adequate residual fresh-frozen tumor tissue and more than two years of available survival data. Molecular status otherwise varied across the glioblastoma patients, but none of them carried an isocitrate dehydrogenase mutation. PBMC were collected before vaccination, two weeks after the third vaccination, and at tumor progression if tumor progression occurred. The Qiagen DNeasy Blood extraction Kit was used to extract genomic DNA.

The chain employs TRBV6-6 and TRBJ2-7; a tentative D match to TRBD1 spans 5 bases. This specimen consisted of blood, obtained after dendritic cell vaccination. The receptor was isolated from a human donor with glioblastoma. The CDR3 reads as follows: CASSYQDTMPYEQYF. The DNA sequence is given as TGTGCCAGCAGTTACCAGGACACGATGCCCTACGAGCAGTACTTC.